Following are 21 T cell receptor beta chains from one sample sequenced in a study of cytomegalovirus exposure and HLA in healthy donors. The PCR ran on 60 Vbeta and 13 Jbeta primers. Repertoires were generated with immunoSEQ multiplex PCR, while TCRdb's copy carries only in-frame clones and drops some. The sample shows approximately 260,000 clones, 70% to 90% of them seen only once. Sequenced input: PBMCs. The receptors were gathered from a woman aged 40 to 50 in good health and CMV-seropositive.

The V and J genes are TRBV19 and TRBJ1-4; 7 positions agree with TRBD1. The CDR3 contains 15 residues. In germline, CDR1 is LNHDA, CDR2 SQIVND (reference sequence). V gave up 2 bases and J gave up 5 bases; unmatched junction bases: 5. CDR3 in amino acids: CASSILRGQNEKLFF. In nucleotides, the CDR3 is TGTGCCAGTAGTATACTAAGGGGACAGAATGAAAAACTGTTTTTT.

In DNA form, the CDR3 reads TGTGCCAGCAGAGTAGGGGTTAACTATGGCTACACCTTC. This gives the protein CASRVGVNYGYTF. The chain couples TRBV6-5 to TRBJ1-2; D is perhaps TRBD1 (5 bases). The CDR3 loop spans 13 amino acids. Germline CDR1 reads MNHEY; CDR2 reads SVGAGI. V shed 6 bases and J shed 1 base, with 9 bases lying between them.

This clone was recorded once. This sequence joins TRBV7-8 and TRBJ1-1; D possibly corresponds to TRBD1 (5 bases). The CDR3 spans 14 residues. CDR1 and CDR2 (germline): SGHVS, FQNEAQ. V gave up 5 bases and J gave up 0 bases, with 10 bases separating them. CDR3 nucleotides: TGTGCCAGCAGCGCAGGGCTCATGAACACTGAAGCTTTCTTT. Protein: CASSAGLMNTEAFF.

This chain links TRBV9 with TRBJ2-7, with 10 bases fitting TRBD2. V shed 4 bases and J 3 bases; nucleotides not matched to a gene: 7. Germline V lookup: CDR1 SGDLS, CDR2 YYNGEE. The CDR3 loop spans 15 amino acids. The CDR3 loop is CASSLSGRLGYEQYF. In nucleotides, the CDR3 is TGTGCCAGCAGCCTTAGCGGGAGGTTGGGCTACGAGCAGTACTTC.

The chain couples TRBV19 to TRBJ1-1, with 8 bases identical to TRBD1. V shed 5 bases, J shed 0 bases, and the junction held 8 bases outside the gene matches. Germline CDR1 is LNHDA and CDR2 is SQIVND (reference sequence). This CDR3 has 16 amino acids. The CDR3 loop is CASSLWTGNMNTEAFF. DNA for the CDR3: TGTGCCAGTAGTCTATGGACAGGGAACATGAACACTGAAGCTTTCTTT.

V is TRBV28 and J is TRBJ2-1; D gene unclear. V dropped 5 bases and J dropped 8 bases, with 10 bases sitting between them. Looked up from germline, CDR1 is MDHEN and CDR2 is SYDVKM. This CDR3 contains 12 residues. The CDR3 region has the DNA TGTGCCAGCAGTCACGAGAGGTATGAGCAGTTCTTC. The encoded protein is CASSHERYEQFF.

As DNA, the CDR3 is TGCAGCGTTGTAGTAGCGGGAGAAGGGCTCTACGAGCAGTACTTC. Its protein is CSVVVAGEGLYEQYF. This rearrangement joins TRBV29-1 to TRBJ2-7; TRBD2 matches at 9 bases. This CDR3 has 15 residues. V shed 4 bases, J shed 3 bases, and the junction held 10 bases outside the gene matches. Germline CDR1 SQVTM, CDR2 ANQGSEA.

This clone was detected once. This chain connects TRBV11-3 to TRBJ2-6; D is perhaps TRBD1 (6 bases). The germline V gene encodes CDR1 SGHNT and CDR2 YENEEA. V shed 8 bases and J shed 1 base, with 18 bases lying between them. This CDR3 contains 17 residues. The CDR3: CASGRRQAISGANVLTF. CDR3 sequence (DNA): TGTGCCAGCGGCAGGAGACAGGCCATATCTGGGGCCAACGTCCTGACTTTC.

The chain couples TRBV7-2 to TRBJ2-7; 11 nucleotides agree with TRBD2. With V trimmed by 4 bases and J by 3 bases, 5 bases remained unmatched. This CDR3 has 15 amino acids. Germline values: CDR1 SGHTA, CDR2 FQGNSA. The DNA of the CDR3 is TGTGCCAGCAGCTCAGTGACTAGCGGGATCTACGAGCAGTACTTC. Its translation is CASSSVTSGIYEQYF.

V and J are TRBV5-4 and TRBJ2-3; 7 bases line up with TRBD1. V shed 7 bases, J shed 2 bases, and the junction held 7 bases outside the gene matches. This CDR3 has 14 residues. Germline assignment: CDR1 SGHNT and CDR2 YYREEE (reference sequence). CDR3 loop: CASLRDRNTDTQYF. CDR3 sequence (DNA): TGTGCCAGCCTAAGGGACAGAAACACAGATACGCAGTATTTT.

V is TRBV14 and J is TRBJ1-2; D is perhaps TRBD1 (6 bases). The CDR3 has 14 amino acids. V lost 2 bases, J lost 10 bases, and 17 bases lay in between. Germline V gene lookup returns CDR1 SGHDN and CDR2 FVKESK. CDR3 sequence: CASSQSQQGAAYTF. The DNA for the CDR3 is TGTGCCAGCAGCCAAAGTCAACAGGGAGCGGCCTACACCTTC. The full variable domain, rest sourced from reference TRBV14 and TRBJ1-2, is EAGVTQFPSHSVIEKGQTVTLRCDPISGHDNLYWYRRVMGKEIKFLLHFVKESKQDESGMPNNRFLAERTGGTYSTLKVQPAELEDSGVYFCASSQSQQGAAYTFGSGTRLTVV.

V gene TRBV11-1 combines with J gene TRBJ2-6; D is possibly TRBD1 (5 bases). The V end lost 5 bases, the J end lost 4 bases, and 12 bases lay between the germline ends. This CDR3 is built from 15 residues. In germline, CDR1 is SGHAT, CDR2 FQDESV (reference sequence). The CDR3 spells CASSGQGAGANVLTF. Here the CDR3 DNA reads TGTGCCAGCAGCGGGCAGGGCGCCGGGGCCAACGTCCTGACTTTC.

Note on this clone: Other DNA sequences within the sample encode an identical CDR3. The V and J genes are TRBV7-2 and TRBJ1-5, with no clear D. Trimming cost V 0 bases and J 6 bases, with 6 bases left between them. The CDR3 consists of 13 residues. The V gene's germline CDR1 is SGHTA and CDR2 FQGNSA. The CDR3 spells CASSLALGQPQHF. DNA of the CDR3: TGTGCCAGCAGCTTAGCTCTCGGTCAGCCCCAGCATTTT.

This clone was counted only a few times. This rearrangement joins TRBV4-2 to TRBJ2-6, with 8 bases identical to TRBD1. V shed 3 bases and J 0 bases; nucleotides not matched to a gene: 7. Germline CDR1 LGHNA, CDR2 YNFKEQ. The CDR3 is 18 residues long. In DNA, the CDR3 is TGTGCCAGCAGCCAGACAGGGGAAAATCACTCTGGGGCCAACGTCCTGACTTTC. It translates to CASSQTGENHSGANVLTF.

The chain joins TRBV7-9 to TRBJ2-5; no clear D gene. The CDR3 extends over 14 amino acids. The germline V and J ends were trimmed by 0 bases and 5 bases, with 10 bases remaining between them. Germline CDR1 reads SEHNR; CDR2 reads FQNEAQ (reference sequence). In DNA form, the CDR3 reads TGTGCCAGCAGCTTAGCTTACCCGAGGGAGACCCAGTACTTC. This gives the protein CASSLAYPRETQYF. Looking up the rest from reference TRBV7-9 and TRBJ2-5 gives the full variable domain: DTGVSQNPRHKITKRGQNVTFRCDPISEHNRLYWYRQTLGQGPEFLTYFQNEAQLEKSRLLSDRFSAERPKGSFSTLEIQRTEQGDSAMYLCASSLAYPRETQYFGPGTRLLVL.

V usage is TRBV30 and J usage is TRBJ2-7, with 12 bases that match TRBD2. This CDR3 is built from 14 residues. The V gene end was trimmed by 8 bases and the J gene end by 1 base; junction bases not matched to a gene: 6. CDR1 is GTSNPN, CDR2 SVGIG, per germline (reference sequence). CDR3 protein: CAIKTSGRSYEQYF. In nucleotides, the CDR3 is TGTGCCATAAAGACTAGCGGGAGATCCTACGAGCAGTACTTC.

The chain employs TRBV5-1 and TRBJ2-3; 7 bases align to TRBD2. This CDR3 contains 14 residues. Germline CDR1 SGHRS, CDR2 YFSETQ. V lost 1 base, J lost 6 bases, and 5 bases stayed unmatched. CDR3 sequence: CASSLPVGGDTQYF. CDR3 nucleotide sequence: TGCGCCAGCAGCTTGCCCGTGGGAGGGGATACGCAGTATTTT.

The chain recombines TRBV27 with TRBJ1-3; 8 positions match TRBD1. Germline values: CDR1 MNHEY, CDR2 SMNVEV (reference sequence). V dropped 3 bases and J dropped 2; count of bases not matched to a gene: 6. The CDR3 is made up of 16 amino acids. The CDR3 protein is CASSFKAQGAGNTIYF. As DNA, the CDR3 is TGTGCCAGCAGTTTTAAAGCACAGGGGGCTGGAAACACCATATATTTT.

This clone was found once. The gene calls are TRBV10-1 and TRBJ1-1; D uncertain. Germline CDR1 reads WNHNN; CDR2 reads SYGVQD (reference sequence). CDR3 size: 16 residues. V was pared by 0 bases and J by 5 bases, with 16 bases between. This CDR3 is CASSESQASLGTEAFF. CDR3 bases: TGCGCCAGCAGTGAGTCGCAGGCCTCCCTCGGTACTGAAGCTTTCTTT.

The genes are TRBV7-9 and TRBJ2-1; 7 bases fit TRBD2. Trimming cost V 1 base and J 4 bases; bases outside gene matches: 7. The CDR3 has 16 residues. The germline V gene encodes CDR1 SEHNR and CDR2 FQNEAQ (reference sequence). CDR3 nucleotide sequence: TGTGCCAGCAGCTTAGGGGGGGGATCCCTGTACAATGAGCAGTTCTTC. Amino acids: CASSLGGGSLYNEQFF.

The CDR3 DNA reads TGTGCCAGTAGTCCCTCCCCTGGGGCCAACGTCCTGACTTTC. Its protein is CASSPSPGANVLTF. This chain uses TRBV19 with TRBJ2-6, with unresolved D. The ends were cut back, 5 bases at V and 2 bases at J, with 7 bases in the middle. There are 14 residues in the CDR3. Germline V CDR1 and CDR2: LNHDA, SQIVND (reference sequence). The whole variable domain, filled in from reference TRBV19 and TRBJ2-6, reads DGGITQSPKYLFRKEGQNVTLSCEQNLNHDAMYWYRQDPGQGLRLIYYSQIVNDFQKGDIAEGYSVSREKKESFPLTVTSAQKNPTAFYLCASSPSPGANVLTFGAGSRLTVL.